This entry lists 8 T cell receptor beta chains sequenced from one sample in a study of blood T cell repertoires in COVID-19. Sequencing used immunoSEQ multiplex PCR; TCRdb keeps in-frame clones, though not all of them. The sample carries under 110,000 clones, about 90% recorded once. Specimen: peripheral blood. The receptors derive from a man aged 45-65 years with acute or convalescent COVID-19.

This clone was detected only once. This chain joins TRBV11-2 and TRBJ1-1, with D perhaps TRBD1 (5 bases). Germline CDR1 reads SGHAT; CDR2 reads FQNNGV. With 0 bases removed from V and 7 bases from J, the gap between germline ends came to 21 bases. The CDR3 consists of 17 residues. The CDR3 here is CASSLDPFLRGDSEAFF. The CDR3 region has the DNA TGTGCCAGCAGCTTAGATCCCTTTCTTAGGGGTGATAGTGAAGCTTTCTTT.

The chain combines TRBV4-2 with TRBJ1-1, with D uncertain. CDR3 length: 14 amino acids. Between the trimmed V and J ends, which lost 1 base and 1 base, there was a span of 7 bases. Germline V gene lookup returns CDR1 LGHNA and CDR2 YNFKEQ. Written as DNA, the CDR3 is TGTGCCAGCAGCCAAGGGGCAGCGAACACTGAAGCTTTCTTT. This gives the protein CASSQGAANTEAFF.

The chain combines TRBV28 with TRBJ2-2; 8 nucleotides line up with TRBD1. V was pared by 8 bases and J by 6 bases, with 8 bases of the junction left unmatched. The CDR3 length is 14 residues. The germline CDR1 and CDR2 sequences are MDHEN and SYDVKM. The CDR3 protein is CASDGQGRAGELFF. In nucleotides, the CDR3 is TGTGCCAGCGATGGACAGGGTCGAGCCGGGGAGCTGTTTTTT.

This clone was detected a few times. The chain carries TRBV19 and TRBJ1-1, with 9 nucleotides matching TRBD1. Germline V gene lookup returns CDR1 LNHDA and CDR2 SQIVND (reference sequence). The J segment lost 1 base and the V segment lost 6 bases, leaving 9 bases of the junction unmatched. CDR3 length: 16 residues. The CDR3 here is CASRQPPGQGNTEAFF. The CDR3 nucleotides read TGTGCCAGTAGACAACCCCCGGGACAGGGGAACACTGAAGCTTTCTTT.

The chain recombines TRBV9 with TRBJ2-3; 8 nucleotides align to TRBD2. The CDR3 totals 15 residues. CDR1 is SGDLS and CDR2 is YYNGEE in the germline V gene. V lost 3 bases, J lost 6 bases, and 9 bases stayed unmatched. CDR3 in amino acids: CASSAGLAGADTQYF. The DNA for the CDR3 is TGTGCCAGCAGCGCCGGACTAGCCGGGGCGGATACGCAGTATTTT.

The chain links TRBV28 to TRBJ2-3; D is unresolved. Looked up from germline, CDR1 is MDHEN and CDR2 is SYDVKM. The germline V and J ends were trimmed by 2 bases and 3 bases, with 3 bases remaining between them. CDR3 length: 12 residues. The CDR3 coding sequence is TGTGCCAGCAGTTTACGGACAGATACGCAGTATTTT. Its translation: CASSLRTDTQYF.

This chain connects TRBV19 to TRBJ2-3; perhaps TRBD2 as D (6 bases). Trimming pared 10 bases from V and 11 bases from J, leaving 22 bases between. The germline V gene encodes CDR1 LNHDA and CDR2 SQIVND (reference sequence). The CDR3 covers 13 residues. CDR3 residues: CATGVAHGEEQYF. The CDR3, as DNA: TGTGCCACCGGGGTCGCGCACGGGGAGGAGCAGTATTTT.

The rearrangement uses TRBV5-1 and TRBJ1-2; 8 bases are a match to TRBD1. V gave up 3 bases and J gave up 6 bases; unmatched junction bases: 4. This CDR3 region has 13 residues. Germline CDR1 SGHRS, CDR2 YFSETQ. The DNA of the CDR3 is TGCGCCAGCAGCTCAGGGGGCTGGCATGGCTACACCTTC. Translation: CASSSGGWHGYTF.